Below, 25 T cell receptor beta chains from the same sample are listed, as sequenced in a study of cytomegalovirus exposure and HLA in healthy donors. This PCR relied on a set of 60 Vbeta primers and 13 Jbeta primers. Assay used: immunoSEQ multiplex PCR; TCRdb lists only in-frame clones, some missing. The repertoire holds 150,000 to 200,000 clones, with about 85% as singletons. The specimen sequenced was PBMCs. Every receptor here comes from a man in his fifties in good health and CMV-seropositive.

V usage is TRBV15 and J usage is TRBJ2-3, with D perhaps matching TRBD2 (6 bases). Germline V gives CDR1 LNHNV, CDR2 YYDKDF (reference sequence). Trimming removed 8 bases at V and 2 bases at J, with 14 bases between. This CDR3 has 14 amino acids. The CDR3 DNA is TGTGCCACCGGAGGAGGGCTTGACACAGATACGCAGTATTTT. Translated: CATGGGLDTDTQYF.

The chain carries TRBV9 and TRBJ2-3; D is unresolved. This CDR3 has 13 amino acids. Trimming stripped 6 bases from V and 6 bases from J, with 14 bases between. Germline loops: CDR1 SGDLS, CDR2 YYNGEE. The CDR3: CASTLATHDTQYF. The CDR3 DNA reads TGTGCCAGCACCTTAGCAACCCACGATACGCAGTATTTT.

This clone was observed a handful of times. The chain uses TRBV7-6 and TRBJ2-3, with D perhaps matching TRBD2 (5 bases). Trimming stripped 3 bases from V and 4 bases from J, with 23 bases between. CDR3 length: 18 residues. In germline, CDR1 is SGHVS, CDR2 FNYEAQ. The CDR3, as DNA: TGTGCCAGCAGCTTTAGCGTAGGGCGGACCGCAATCTCAGATACGCAGTATTTT. This codes for CASSFSVGRTAISDTQYF.

CDR3 residues: CAISVGPGDSNQPQHF. The CDR3 bases are TGTGCCATCAGTGTAGGACCAGGGGATAGCAATCAGCCCCAGCATTTT. The chain uses TRBV10-3 and TRBJ1-5; D perhaps matches TRBD1 (6 bases). CDR1 and CDR2 (germline): ENHRY, SYGVKD. There are 16 residues in the CDR3. V was shortened by 4 bases and J by 0 bases, with 13 bases between the two germline ends.

This chain connects TRBV9 to TRBJ1-1; TRBD1 aligns across 12 bases. Unmatched junction bases numbered 4, after V lost 2 bases and J lost 2 bases. Per germline, CDR1 SGDLS and CDR2 YYNGEE. This CDR3 has 16 amino acids. The CDR3, as DNA: TGTGCCAGCAGCGTCGGGACAGGGGGCCGAAACACTGAAGCTTTCTTT. Protein product: CASSVGTGGRNTEAFF. Based on the CDR3 plus reference TRBV9 and TRBJ1-1, the full variable domain is DSGVTQTPKHLITATGQRVTLRCSPRSGDLSVYWYQQSLDQGLQFLIQYYNGEERAKGNILERFSAQQFPDLHSELNLSSLELGDSALYFCASSVGTGGRNTEAFFGQGTRLTVV.

V is TRBV28 and J is TRBJ1-2; unclear D gene. Germline lookup yields CDR1 MDHEN and CDR2 SYDVKM. This CDR3 region has 12 residues. Between the trimmed V and J ends, which lost 5 bases and 4 bases, there was a span of 8 bases. CDR3 DNA: TGTGCCAGCAGTCTTGAGCCCTATGGCTACACCTTC. Protein sequence: CASSLEPYGYTF.

Only a few counts were recorded for this clone. The chain couples TRBV7-2 to TRBJ2-7; 10 bases are shared with TRBD1. The CDR3 spans 15 residues. CDR1 is SGHTA and CDR2 is FQGNSA in the germline V gene. Germline trimming cut 5 bases from V and 2 bases from J; bases unmatched to any gene: 6. CDR3 in amino acids: CASSEAGTGAYEQYF. Here the CDR3 DNA reads TGTGCCAGCAGCGAAGCCGGGACAGGGGCCTACGAGCAGTACTTC.

This clone came up a few times. V is TRBV6-1 and J is TRBJ1-2; 8 nucleotides align to TRBD1. J was trimmed by 2 bases and V by 8 bases; bases with no gene match: 10. The germline CDR1 and CDR2 sequences are MNHNS and SASEGT. This CDR3 has 15 residues. The CDR3 DNA sequence: TGTGCCAGCGAACCACGACAGGGGATCAACTATGGCTACACCTTC. Protein sequence: CASEPRQGINYGYTF.

The chain combines TRBV28 with TRBJ2-7; 8 positions match TRBD2. Germline V gene lookup returns CDR1 MDHEN and CDR2 SYDVKM. V dropped 5 bases and J dropped 3; count of bases not matched to a gene: 18. This CDR3 is 18 amino acids long. The CDR3 coding sequence is TGTGCCAGCAGTACCCTCCCGGGACAAGGGACTAGTGGCTACGAGCAGTACTTC. It yields the protein CASSTLPGQGTSGYEQYF.

The V call is TRBV7-9, the J call TRBJ1-3, with no clear D. The CDR3 loop spans 16 amino acids. Germline lookup yields CDR1 SEHNR and CDR2 FQNEAQ (reference sequence). Deletions cut 4 bases from V and 0 bases from J, with 13 bases between. The CDR3 reads CASSYFAGISGNTIYF. Written as DNA, the CDR3 is TGTGCCAGCAGCTATTTTGCAGGCATCTCTGGAAACACCATATATTTT.

J is TRBJ2-7 and V is TRBV28; D is possibly TRBD1 (5 bases). The V end was cut by 5 bases, the J end by 7 bases, with 12 bases between. The germline V gene has CDR1 MDHEN and CDR2 SYDVKM. The CDR3 has 12 residues. CDR3 in amino acids: CASSTTVLEQYF. The CDR3 DNA follows: TGTGCCAGCAGTACGACAGTTCTAGAGCAGTACTTC.

V is TRBV9 and J is TRBJ1-2, with D perhaps matching TRBD1 (6 bases). This CDR3 is built from 14 residues. Germline CDR1 SGDLS, CDR2 YYNGEE. Trimming took 4 bases from V and 8 from J, leaving 18 bases between them. CDR3 DNA sequence: TGTGCCAGCAGCCGCGGGGGATGGACAGACGGCTACACCTTC. Protein product: CASSRGGWTDGYTF.

The chain couples TRBV13 to TRBJ1-2, with 10 bases identical to TRBD1. There are 16 residues in the CDR3. From germline, CDR1 is PRHDT and CDR2 FYEKMQ (reference sequence). V was clipped by 5 bases and J by 4 bases; unmatched bases: 10. The DNA for the CDR3 is TGTGCCAGCAGCCCTTCCGGGACAGGGGAGGGCTATGGCTACACCTTC. It encodes CASSPSGTGEGYGYTF.

V is TRBV7-6 and J is TRBJ2-7; D remains ambiguous. Germline CDR1 is SGHVS and CDR2 is FNYEAQ. V lost 2 bases, J lost 1 base, and 6 bases lay in between. The CDR3 has 13 residues. As DNA, the CDR3 is TGTGCCAGCAGCTTAAGCCTTTCCTACGAGCAGTACTTC. Its translation is CASSLSLSYEQYF.

This clone was found a few times. V is TRBV27 and J is TRBJ2-7; TRBD1 might be the D (6 bases). The CDR3 contains 16 residues. Germline CDR1 MNHEY, CDR2 SMNVEV (reference sequence). Trimming removed 5 bases from V and 5 bases from J, with 22 bases in between. DNA of the CDR3: TGTGCCAGCAGTCAGGGGTGGGGGAGCCCTCACGACGAGCAGTACTTC. Protein sequence: CASSQGWGSPHDEQYF.

The chain is built from TRBV7-8 and TRBJ1-2; D gene ambiguous. This CDR3 has 14 amino acids. V lost 3 bases and J 4 bases, leaving 12 bases between the germline ends. In germline, CDR1 is SGHVS, CDR2 FQNEAQ. The CDR3 DNA reads as TGTGCCAGCAGCTTGACATTGTTAAGCTATGGCTACACCTTC. It encodes CASSLTLLSYGYTF.

The chain links TRBV14 to TRBJ1-2, with D possibly TRBD1 on 6 matching bases. From germline, CDR1 is SGHDN and CDR2 FVKESK. V lost 1 base, J lost 4 bases, and 13 bases lay in between. The CDR3 runs 15 residues. CDR3 nucleotide sequence: TGTGCCAGCAGCCAAGGCAGGGGCCGCCGCTATGGCTACACCTTC. It yields the protein CASSQGRGRRYGYTF. Full variable domain (missing parts from reference TRBV14 and TRBJ1-2): EAGVTQFPSHSVIEKGQTVTLRCDPISGHDNLYWYRRVMGKEIKFLLHFVKESKQDESGMPNNRFLAERTGGTYSTLKVQPAELEDSGVYFCASSQGRGRRYGYTFGSGTRLTVV.

This chain joins TRBV19 and TRBJ2-1, with 9 bases that match TRBD2. This CDR3 comprises 11 residues. In germline, CDR1 is LNHDA, CDR2 SQIVND (reference sequence). DNA of the CDR3: TGTTCTAGCGGGGCCCGGAATGAGCAGTTCTTC. Translation: CSSGARNEQFF.

V gene TRBV9 combines with J gene TRBJ2-3; D is perhaps TRBD1 (6 bases). Germline CDR1 reads SGDLS; CDR2 reads YYNGEE. The CDR3 spans 17 residues. V lost 2 bases and J 1 base, leaving 17 bases between the germline ends. The CDR3 sequence: CASSVGQPLGGTDTQYF. DNA of the CDR3: TGTGCCAGCAGCGTTGGACAGCCCTTAGGGGGCACAGATACGCAGTATTTT. Based on the CDR3 plus reference TRBV9 and TRBJ2-3, the full variable domain is DSGVTQTPKHLITATGQRVTLRCSPRSGDLSVYWYQQSLDQGLQFLIQYYNGEERAKGNILERFSAQQFPDLHSELNLSSLELGDSALYFCASSVGQPLGGTDTQYFGPGTRLTVL.

The chain uses TRBV6-6 and TRBJ2-1; D perhaps matches TRBD2 (6 bases). CDR3 length: 14 residues. Trimming took off 2 bases at V and 7 bases at J, with 12 bases between the two ends. Germline lookup yields CDR1 MNHNY and CDR2 SVGAGI (reference sequence). The CDR3 bases are TGTGCCAGCAGTTACGCCCCGGCGGGGAATGAGCAGTTCTTC. It specifies CASSYAPAGNEQFF.

This clone turned up a few times. The CDR3 DNA is TGCAGCGTTGAAGATAGGGTAGCGCATTCCTACGAGCAGTACTTC. Amino acids: CSVEDRVAHSYEQYF. V and J are TRBV29-1 and TRBJ2-7, with a tentative D call TRBD2 (5 bases). The CDR3 consists of 15 residues. The ends were cut back, 0 bases at V and 1 base at J, with 13 bases in the middle. Germline assignment: CDR1 SQVTM and CDR2 ANQGSEA.

This chain links TRBV10-1 with TRBJ2-5; tentatively, D is TRBD2 (5 bases). Germline loops: CDR1 WNHNN, CDR2 SYGVQD (reference sequence). V lost 2 bases and J 9 bases, leaving 13 bases between the germline ends. The CDR3 extends over 13 amino acids. This CDR3 reads CASSEGEYGAQYF. Here the CDR3 DNA reads TGCGCCAGCAGTGAGGGAGAATACGGGGCCCAGTACTTC.

As concerns this clone: The same CDR3 can be traced to other DNA sequences in this sample. The chain is built from TRBV18 and TRBJ2-3, with 7 bases lining up with TRBD1. The CDR3 has 15 amino acids. With V trimmed by 0 bases and J by 3 bases, 3 bases remained unmatched. Germline CDR1 KGHSH, CDR2 LQKENI. The CDR3 nucleotides read TGTGCCAGCTCACCACCGACAGGGTATACAGATACGCAGTATTTT. The encoded protein is CASSPPTGYTDTQYF.

J is TRBJ1-5 and V is TRBV27, with 8 bases fitting TRBD1. Losses at the gene ends were 5 bases for V and 5 bases for J; bases not matched to a gene: 5. Germline lookup yields CDR1 MNHEY and CDR2 SMNVEV (reference sequence). There are 14 residues in the CDR3. The CDR3: CASSRQGIYQPQHF. DNA of the CDR3: TGTGCCAGCAGTCGACAGGGGATCTATCAGCCCCAGCATTTT.

Concerning this clone itself: Other DNA sequences in this sample translate to the same CDR3. The CDR3 DNA is TGTGCCAGCTCACCGACAGGGGGCAATCAGCCCCAGCATTTT. Translating gives CASSPTGGNQPQHF. The V gene is TRBV18, the J gene TRBJ1-5; 8 bases are shared with TRBD1. Germline assignment: CDR1 KGHSH and CDR2 LQKENI. The CDR3 is 14 amino acids. V was pared by 3 bases and J by 2 bases, with 0 bases of the junction left unmatched. The whole variable domain, remainder taken from reference TRBV18 and TRBJ1-5, is NAGVMQNPRHLVRRRGQEARLRCSPMKGHSHVYWYRQLPEEGLKFMVYLQKENIIDESGMPKERFSAEFPKEGPSILRIQQVVRGDSAAYFCASSPTGGNQPQHFGDGTRLSIL.